The source of this TCR beta chain is a study of blood T cell repertoires in COVID-19. As for the study in general: T cells, B-cell-depleted T cells, or PBMCs supplied cDNA or gDNA.

The length of the CDR3 is 13 residues. Trimming cost V 5 bases and J 10 bases, with 20 bases left between them. CDR1 and CDR2 (germline): GTSNPN, SVGIG (reference sequence). Data came from immunoSEQ multiplex PCR; TCRdb stores just in-frame clones and leaves some out. The sample yields about 220,000 clones, approximately 83% seen once. The chain couples TRBV30 to TRBJ1-2; unclear D gene. The source is a woman aged 55 to 70 with acute or convalescent COVID-19. Sequences were obtained from peripheral blood. CDR3 DNA: TGTGCCTGGGGTCCCGTCGGGGTGGGGATCTACACCTTC. It translates to CAWGPVGVGIYTF.